The sequence of this TCR beta chain was determined in a study of beta chain features in type 1 diabetes. The whole isolated RNA underwent reverse transcription, so sequencing captured expressed TCRB transcripts. The average read count of naive, central memory and regulatory T cell samples was some 3.9 million. Here immunoSEQ multiplex PCR was the method, and the copy in TCRdb shows in-frame clones only, minus some. The sample gives 110,000 to 150,000 clones, 6.9% of which show up once; 1.4% is in the top ten. Broader study findings: The cDNA sequencing approach could over-represent high-TCR-expressing cells. Researchers reported that naive, central memory and Treg TCRB repertoires appeared more similar in patients than in healthy donors.

V dropped 6 bases and J dropped 5; count of bases not matched to a gene: 5. From germline, CDR1 is MDHEN and CDR2 SYDVKM. The CDR3 is 14 residues long. Details on this clone: Its antigen remains unidentified. The same CDR3 can be traced to other DNA sequences in this sample.

The chain employs TRBV28 and TRBJ1-2; TRBD1 agrees at 11 bases. The receptor was isolated from a woman under 40 in good health. Sequences were obtained from central memory CD4+ T cells from blood. This CDR3 reads CASRRTGGVYGYTF. In DNA form, the CDR3 reads TGTGCCAGCAGGCGGACAGGGGGCGTGTATGGCTACACCTTC.